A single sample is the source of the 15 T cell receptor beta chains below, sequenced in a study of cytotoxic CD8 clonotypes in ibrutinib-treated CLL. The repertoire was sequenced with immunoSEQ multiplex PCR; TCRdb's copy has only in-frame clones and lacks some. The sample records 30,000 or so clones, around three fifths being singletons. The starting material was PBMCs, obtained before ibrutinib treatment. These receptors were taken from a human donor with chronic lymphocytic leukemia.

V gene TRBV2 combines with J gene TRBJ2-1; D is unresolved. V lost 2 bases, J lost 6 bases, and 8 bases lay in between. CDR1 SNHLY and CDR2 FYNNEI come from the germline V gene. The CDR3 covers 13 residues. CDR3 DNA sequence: TGTGCCAGCAGTGAAACCCCTTCCAATGAGCAGTTCTTC. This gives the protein CASSETPSNEQFF.

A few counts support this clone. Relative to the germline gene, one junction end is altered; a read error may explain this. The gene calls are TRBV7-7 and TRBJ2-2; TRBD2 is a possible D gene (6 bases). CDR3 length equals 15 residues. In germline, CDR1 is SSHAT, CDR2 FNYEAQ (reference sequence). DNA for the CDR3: TGTGCTAGCAGCTTCCGGGCCCCGGGGGACGGGGAGCTGTTTTTT. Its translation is CASSFRAPGDGELFF.

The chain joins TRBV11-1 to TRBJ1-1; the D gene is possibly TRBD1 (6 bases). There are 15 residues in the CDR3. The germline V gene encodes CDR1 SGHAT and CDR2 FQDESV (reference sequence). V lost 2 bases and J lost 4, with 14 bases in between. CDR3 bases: TGTGCCAGCAGCTTAAGAGGGGGGAGTGGCACTGAAGCTTTCTTT. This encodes CASSLRGGSGTEAFF. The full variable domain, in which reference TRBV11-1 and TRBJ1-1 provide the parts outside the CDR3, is EAEVAQSPRYKITEKSQAVAFWCDPISGHATLYWYRQILGQGPELLVQFQDESVVDDSQLPKDRFSAERLKGVDSTLKIQPAELGDSAMYLCASSLRGGSGTEAFFGQGTRLTVV.

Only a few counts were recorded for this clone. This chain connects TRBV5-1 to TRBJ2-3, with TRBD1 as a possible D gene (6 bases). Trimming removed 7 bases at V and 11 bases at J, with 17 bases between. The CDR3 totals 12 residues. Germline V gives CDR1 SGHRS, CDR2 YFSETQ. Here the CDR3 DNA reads TGCGCCAGCTCGGGGACAACGCCATGGCAGTATTTT. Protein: CASSGTTPWQYF.

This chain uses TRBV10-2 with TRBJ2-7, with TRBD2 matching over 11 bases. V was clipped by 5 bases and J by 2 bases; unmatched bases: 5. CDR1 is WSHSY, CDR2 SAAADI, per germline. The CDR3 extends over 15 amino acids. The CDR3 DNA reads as TGCGCCAGCAGTACTAGCGGGGGCCGAACCTACGAGCAGTACTTC. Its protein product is CASSTSGGRTYEQYF.

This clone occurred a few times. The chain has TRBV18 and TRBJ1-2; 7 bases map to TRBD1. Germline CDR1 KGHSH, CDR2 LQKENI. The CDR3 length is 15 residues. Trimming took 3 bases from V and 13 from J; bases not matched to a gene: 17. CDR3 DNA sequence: TGTGCCAGCTCACCCCCCTATGACAGGGTACAGTCGTCCACCTTC. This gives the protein CASSPPYDRVQSSTF.

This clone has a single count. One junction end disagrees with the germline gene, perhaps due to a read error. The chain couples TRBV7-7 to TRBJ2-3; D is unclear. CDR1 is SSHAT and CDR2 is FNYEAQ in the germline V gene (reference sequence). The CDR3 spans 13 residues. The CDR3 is CASSLSGTDTQYF. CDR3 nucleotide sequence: TGTGCTAGCAGCTTATCCGGGACAGATACGCAGTATTTT.

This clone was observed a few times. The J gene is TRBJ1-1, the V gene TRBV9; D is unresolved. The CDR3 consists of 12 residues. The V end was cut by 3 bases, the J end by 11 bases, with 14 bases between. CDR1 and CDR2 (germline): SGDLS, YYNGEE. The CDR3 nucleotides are TGTGCCAGCAGCGGTGACACGGCGAGTGCTTTCTTT. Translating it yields CASSGDTASAFF.

CDR3 coding DNA: TGTGCCAGCAGTGAATCACTAGCGGGAGGGAGCGGGGAAGAGACCCAGTACTTC. Its translation: CASSESLAGGSGEETQYF. The V gene is TRBV25-1, the J gene TRBJ2-5; 13 nucleotides line up with TRBD2. V shed 1 base, J shed 3 bases, and the junction held 8 bases outside the gene matches. The CDR3 loop spans 18 amino acids. Germline values: CDR1 MGHDK, CDR2 SYGVNS.

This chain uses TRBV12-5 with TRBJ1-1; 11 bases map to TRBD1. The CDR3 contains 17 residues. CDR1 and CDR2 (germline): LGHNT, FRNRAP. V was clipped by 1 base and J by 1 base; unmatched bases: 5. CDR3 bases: TGTGCTAGTGGTTTGGGCGGACAGGGGGCGGGGAACACTGAAGCTTTCTTT. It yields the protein CASGLGGQGAGNTEAFF.

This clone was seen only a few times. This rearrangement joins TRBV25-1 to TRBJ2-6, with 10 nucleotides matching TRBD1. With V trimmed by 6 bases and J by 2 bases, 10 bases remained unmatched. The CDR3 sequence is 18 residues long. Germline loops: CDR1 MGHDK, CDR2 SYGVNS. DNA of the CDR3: TGTGCCAGCAGCCCGGAGGGACAGGGGAGCACTGGGGCCAACGTCCTGACTTTC. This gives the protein CASSPEGQGSTGANVLTF.

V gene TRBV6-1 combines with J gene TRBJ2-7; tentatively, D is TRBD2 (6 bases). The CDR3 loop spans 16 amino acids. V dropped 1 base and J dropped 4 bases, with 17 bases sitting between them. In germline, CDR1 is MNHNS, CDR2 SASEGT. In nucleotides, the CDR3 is TGTGCCAGCAGTGAAGTAGGGACCAACCGGGGGTACGAGCAGTACTTC. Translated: CASSEVGTNRGYEQYF.

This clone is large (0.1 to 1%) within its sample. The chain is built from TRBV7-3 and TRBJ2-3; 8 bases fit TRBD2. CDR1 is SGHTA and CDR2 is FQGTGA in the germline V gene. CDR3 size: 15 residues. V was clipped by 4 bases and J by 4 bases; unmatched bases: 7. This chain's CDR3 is CASSSSGGVADTQYF. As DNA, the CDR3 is TGTGCCAGCAGCTCCTCCGGGGGGGTCGCAGATACGCAGTATTTT. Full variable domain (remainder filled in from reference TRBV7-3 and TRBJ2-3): GAGVSQTPSNKVTEKGKYVELRCDPISGHTALYWYRQSLGQGPEFLIYFQGTGAADDSGLPNDRFFAVRPEGSVSTLKIQRTERGDSAVYLCASSSSGGVADTQYFGPGTRLTVL.

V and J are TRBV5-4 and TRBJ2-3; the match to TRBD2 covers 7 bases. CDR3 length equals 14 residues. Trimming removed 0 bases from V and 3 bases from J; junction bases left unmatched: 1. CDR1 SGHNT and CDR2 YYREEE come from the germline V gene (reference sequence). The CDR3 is CASSLERETDTQYF. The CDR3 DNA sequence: TGTGCCAGCAGCTTGGAGCGGGAAACAGATACGCAGTATTTT.

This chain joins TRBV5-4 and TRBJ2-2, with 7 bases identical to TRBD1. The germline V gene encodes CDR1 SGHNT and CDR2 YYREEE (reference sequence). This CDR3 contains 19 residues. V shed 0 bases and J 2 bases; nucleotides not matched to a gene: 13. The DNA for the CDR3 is TGTGCCAGCAGCTTGGCGTCGGGACAGTCAAGCTTTAACACCGGGGAGCTGTTTTTT. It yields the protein CASSLASGQSSFNTGELFF.